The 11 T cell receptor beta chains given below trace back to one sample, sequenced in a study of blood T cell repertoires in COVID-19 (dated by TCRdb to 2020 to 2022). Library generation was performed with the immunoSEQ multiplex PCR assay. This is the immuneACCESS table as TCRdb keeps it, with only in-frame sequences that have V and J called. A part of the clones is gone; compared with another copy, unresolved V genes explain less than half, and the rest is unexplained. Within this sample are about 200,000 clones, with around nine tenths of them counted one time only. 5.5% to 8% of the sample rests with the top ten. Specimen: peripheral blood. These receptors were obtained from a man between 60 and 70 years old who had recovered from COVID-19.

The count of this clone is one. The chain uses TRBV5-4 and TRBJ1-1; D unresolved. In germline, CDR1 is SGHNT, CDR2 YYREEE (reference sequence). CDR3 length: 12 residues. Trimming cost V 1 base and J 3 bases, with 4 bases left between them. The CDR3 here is CASSLRDTEAFF. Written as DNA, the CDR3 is TGTGCCAGCAGCTTGCGGGACACTGAAGCTTTCTTT.

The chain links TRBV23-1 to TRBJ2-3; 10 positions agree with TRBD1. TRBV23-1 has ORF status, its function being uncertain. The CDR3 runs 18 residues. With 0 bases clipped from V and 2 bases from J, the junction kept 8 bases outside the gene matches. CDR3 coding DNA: TGCGCCAGCAGTCAATCGGGGACAGGGGTAACCTTCACAGATACGCAGTATTTT. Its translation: CASSQSGTGVTFTDTQYF.

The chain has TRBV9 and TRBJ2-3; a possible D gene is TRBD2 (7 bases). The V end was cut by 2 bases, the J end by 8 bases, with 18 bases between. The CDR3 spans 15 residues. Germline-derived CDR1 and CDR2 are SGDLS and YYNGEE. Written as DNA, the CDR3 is TGTGCCAGCAGCGTGTCGGGGGGCCAGTCAGGTACGCAGTATTTT. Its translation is CASSVSGGQSGTQYF. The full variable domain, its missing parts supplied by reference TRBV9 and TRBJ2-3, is DSGVTQTPKHLITATGQRVTLRCSPRSGDLSVYWYQQSLDQGLQFLIQYYNGEERAKGNILERFSAQQFPDLHSELNLSSLELGDSALYFCASSVSGGQSGTQYFGPGTRLTVL.

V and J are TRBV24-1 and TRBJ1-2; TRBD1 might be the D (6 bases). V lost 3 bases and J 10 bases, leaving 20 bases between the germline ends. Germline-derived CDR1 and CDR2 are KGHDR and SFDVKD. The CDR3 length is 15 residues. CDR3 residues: CATSDPSGQPDDYTF. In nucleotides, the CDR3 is TGTGCCACCAGTGATCCCTCCGGACAGCCGGATGACTACACCTTC.

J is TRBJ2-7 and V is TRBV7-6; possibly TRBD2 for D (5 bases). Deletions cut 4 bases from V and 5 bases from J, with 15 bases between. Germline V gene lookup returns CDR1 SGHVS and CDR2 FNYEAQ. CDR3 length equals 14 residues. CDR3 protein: CASSSRWFGDEQYF. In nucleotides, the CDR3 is TGTGCCAGCAGCTCCCGATGGTTCGGGGACGAGCAGTACTTC.

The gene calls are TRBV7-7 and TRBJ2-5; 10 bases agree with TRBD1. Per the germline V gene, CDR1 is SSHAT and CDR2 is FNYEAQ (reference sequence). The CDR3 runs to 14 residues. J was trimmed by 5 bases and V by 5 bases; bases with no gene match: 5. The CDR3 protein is CASSPDRGAETQYF. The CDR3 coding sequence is TGTGCCAGCAGCCCGGACAGGGGGGCGGAGACCCAGTACTTC.

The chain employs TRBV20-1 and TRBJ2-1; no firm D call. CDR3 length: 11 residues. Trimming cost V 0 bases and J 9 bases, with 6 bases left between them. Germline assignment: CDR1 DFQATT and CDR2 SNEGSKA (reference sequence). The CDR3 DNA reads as TGCAGTGCTAGAGATCAGCGTGAGCAGTTCTTC. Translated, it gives CSARDQREQFF.

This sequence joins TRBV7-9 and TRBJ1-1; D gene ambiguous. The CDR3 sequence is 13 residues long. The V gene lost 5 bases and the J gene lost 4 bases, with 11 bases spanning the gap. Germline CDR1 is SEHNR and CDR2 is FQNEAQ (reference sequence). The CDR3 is CASSLQPSTEAFF. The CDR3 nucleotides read TGTGCCAGCAGCCTACAGCCGAGCACTGAAGCTTTCTTT. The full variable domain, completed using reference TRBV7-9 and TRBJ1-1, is DTGVSQNPRHKITKRGQNVTFRCDPISEHNRLYWYRQTLGQGPEFLTYFQNEAQLEKSRLLSDRFSAERPKGSFSTLEIQRTEQGDSAMYLCASSLQPSTEAFFGQGTRLTVV.

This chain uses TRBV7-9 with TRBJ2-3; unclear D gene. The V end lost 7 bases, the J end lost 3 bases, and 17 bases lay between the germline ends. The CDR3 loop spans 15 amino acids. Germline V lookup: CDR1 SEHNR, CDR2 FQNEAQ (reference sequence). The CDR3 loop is CASNDKPQETDTQYF. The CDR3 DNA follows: TGTGCCAGCAACGATAAGCCCCAAGAGACAGATACGCAGTATTTT. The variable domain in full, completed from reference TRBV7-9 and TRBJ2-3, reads DTGVSQNPRHKITKRGQNVTFRCDPISEHNRLYWYRQTLGQGPEFLTYFQNEAQLEKSRLLSDRFSAERPKGSFSTLEIQRTEQGDSAMYLCASNDKPQETDTQYFGPGTRLTVL.

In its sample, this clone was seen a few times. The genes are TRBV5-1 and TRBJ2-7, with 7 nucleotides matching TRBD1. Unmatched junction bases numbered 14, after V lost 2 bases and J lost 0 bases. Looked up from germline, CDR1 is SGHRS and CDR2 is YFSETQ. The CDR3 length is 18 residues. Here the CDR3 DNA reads TGCGCCAGCAGCTTTTTTGGGTCGACAGGGTCGAGCTCCTACGAGCAGTACTTC. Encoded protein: CASSFFGSTGSSSYEQYF.

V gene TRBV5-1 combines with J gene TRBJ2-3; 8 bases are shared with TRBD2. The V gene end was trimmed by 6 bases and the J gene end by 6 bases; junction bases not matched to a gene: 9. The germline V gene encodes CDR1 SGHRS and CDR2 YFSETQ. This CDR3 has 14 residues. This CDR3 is CASTPGGAGDTQYF. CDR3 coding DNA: TGCGCCAGCACCCCGGGGGGGGCCGGGGATACGCAGTATTTT.